This passage covers 20 T cell receptor beta chains from one sample sequenced in a study of blood T cell repertoires in COVID-19. Using immunoSEQ multiplex PCR, the repertoire was profiled, and TCRdb retains in-frame clones only, with some absent. The sample records approximately 150,000 clones, less than 90% being singletons. The sequenced sample was PBMCs or T cells enriched from blood (not recorded which). The receptors here all came from a woman aged 50 to 60 who had recovered from COVID-19.

This chain joins TRBV28 and TRBJ2-7, with D tentatively TRBD1 (5 bases). V lost 6 bases, J lost 5 bases, and 17 bases lay in between. The CDR3 is made up of 14 amino acids. Germline assignment: CDR1 MDHEN and CDR2 SYDVKM. CDR3 region: CASSVQGVTHEQYF. For the CDR3, the DNA is TGTGCCAGCAGCGTTCAAGGGGTAACCCACGAGCAGTACTTC.

V usage is TRBV11-3 and J usage is TRBJ2-4; 7 bases map to TRBD1. V dropped 2 bases and J dropped 1; count of bases not matched to a gene: 17. This CDR3 has 20 amino acids. Germline CDR1 and CDR2: SGHNT and YENEEA. CDR3 DNA: TGTGCCAGCAGCTTAAAATCGTGGGGTGACAGGGAAAAGGCCAAAAACATTCAGTACTTC. Its protein is CASSLKSWGDREKAKNIQYF.

This clone was detected only once. The chain employs TRBV7-2 and TRBJ2-3; 8 bases line up with TRBD2. The germline V gene has CDR1 SGHTA and CDR2 FQGNSA. The CDR3 spans 14 residues. Unmatched junction bases numbered 8, after V lost 6 bases and J lost 6 bases. This CDR3 is CASSPSGGKDTQYF. CDR3 in DNA: TGTGCCAGCAGTCCAAGCGGGGGAAAGGATACGCAGTATTTT. The complete variable domain, with remaining parts taken from reference TRBV7-2 and TRBJ2-3, reads GAGVSQSPSNKVTEKGKDVELRCDPISGHTALYWYRQSLGQGLEFLIYFQGNSAPDKSGLPSDRFSAERTGGSVSTLTIQRTQQEDSAVYLCASSPSGGKDTQYFGPGTRLTVL.

The chain links TRBV4-2 to TRBJ2-7; a possible D gene is TRBD2 (6 bases). CDR1 is LGHNA, CDR2 YNFKEQ, per germline. Between the trimmed V and J ends, which lost 0 bases and 2 bases, there was a span of 20 bases. This CDR3 region has 18 residues. CDR3 residues: CASSQEGGNGRGAYEQYF. CDR3 coding DNA: TGTGCCAGCAGCCAAGAAGGAGGTAATGGGCGGGGCGCCTACGAGCAGTACTTC.

J is TRBJ2-7 and V is TRBV2; TRBD1 aligns across 11 bases. CDR1 is SNHLY, CDR2 FYNNEI, per germline. This CDR3 comprises 15 residues. V lost 4 bases and J lost 6; bases outside the gene matches: 8. The CDR3 sequence: CASSVSDRGPSEQYF. In DNA, the CDR3 is TGTGCCAGCAGTGTCTCGGACAGGGGGCCCTCCGAGCAGTACTTC. The whole variable domain, filled in from reference TRBV2 and TRBJ2-7, reads EPEVTQTPSHQVTQMGQEVILRCVPISNHLYFYWYRQILGQKVEFLVSFYNNEISEKSEIFDDQFSVERPDGSNFTLKIRSTKLEDSAMYFCASSVSDRGPSEQYFGPGTRLTVT.

The CDR3, as DNA: TGTGCCATCAGTTTGATTGATCAAGTAGCGGGAGGGCAGGGAGATACGCAGTATTTT. Protein product: CAISLIDQVAGGQGDTQYF. V gene TRBV10-3 combines with J gene TRBJ2-3; 11 positions agree with TRBD2. The CDR3 covers 19 residues. J lost 5 bases, V lost 5 bases, and 18 bases had no gene match. CDR1 is ENHRY and CDR2 is SYGVKD in the germline V gene.

The chain recombines TRBV27 with TRBJ2-5; 7 bases are a match to TRBD1. The V gene's germline CDR1 is MNHEY and CDR2 SMNVEV (reference sequence). This CDR3 has 15 residues. With 8 bases clipped from V and 5 bases from J, the junction kept 14 bases outside the gene matches. The CDR3 coding sequence is TGTGCCAGCCGGAGAGTGAGGGGGCCCCAGGAGACCCAGTACTTC. The encoded protein is CASRRVRGPQETQYF.

The J gene is TRBJ1-6, the V gene TRBV9; no reliable D call. The V gene lost 5 bases and the J gene lost 5 bases, with 8 bases spanning the gap. The V gene's germline CDR1 is SGDLS and CDR2 YYNGEE. CDR3 length: 13 residues. CDR3 loop: CASRGGNNSPLHF. CDR3 bases: TGTGCCAGCAGGGGAGGAAATAATTCACCCCTCCACTTT.

This clone was detected ten times or more. The V gene is TRBV19, the J gene TRBJ1-2, with D maybe TRBD1 (5 bases). Germline V lookup: CDR1 LNHDA, CDR2 SQIVND (reference sequence). The CDR3 covers 15 residues. V gave up 7 bases and J gave up 6 bases, with 21 bases separating them. The CDR3 sequence is CASTLHGSRADGYTF. In nucleotides, the CDR3 is TGTGCCAGTACCCTCCACGGCTCCAGGGCTGATGGCTACACCTTC.

The V gene is TRBV28, the J gene TRBJ1-1, with D hard to call. V lost 6 bases and J 3 bases, leaving 11 bases between the germline ends. The CDR3 is 13 amino acids. Germline values: CDR1 MDHEN, CDR2 SYDVKM. The CDR3 here is CASSADRDTEAFF. The CDR3 DNA is TGTGCCAGCAGCGCCGACCGGGACACTGAAGCTTTCTTT. The complete variable domain, with remaining parts taken from reference TRBV28 and TRBJ1-1, reads DVKVTQSSRYLVKRTGEKVFLECVQDMDHENMFWYRQDPGLGLRLIYFSYDVKMKEKGDIPEGYSVSREKKERFSLILESASTNQTSMYLCASSADRDTEAFFGQGTRLTVV.

Remarks on this clone: Different DNA sequences within this sample yield the same CDR3. V usage is TRBV12-3 or TRBV12-4 and J usage is TRBJ1-2; 7 bases match TRBD1. The CDR3 loop spans 12 amino acids. V was pared by 2 bases and J by 8 bases, with 2 bases of the junction left unmatched. DNA of the CDR3: TGTGCCAGCAGTTTAAACAGGGGAGGCTACACCTTC. This gives the protein CASSLNRGGYTF.

The chain recombines TRBV7-3 with TRBJ2-3, with TRBD2 identical over 7 bases. The germline V gene has CDR1 SGHTA and CDR2 FQGTGA. The CDR3 covers 16 residues. Trimming cost V 3 bases and J 0 bases; bases outside gene matches: 6. The chain's CDR3 is CASSFRLSGSTDTQYF. CDR3 DNA sequence: TGTGCCAGCAGCTTTAGACTTAGCGGGAGCACAGATACGCAGTATTTT.

The V call is TRBV6-5, the J call TRBJ1-1, with D possibly being TRBD1 (5 bases). Germline assignment: CDR1 MNHEY and CDR2 SVGAGI. V lost 6 bases and J 4 bases, leaving 15 bases between the germline ends. The CDR3 has 14 amino acids. The CDR3 is CASRRDQGGTEAFF. The CDR3 bases are TGTGCCAGCAGGCGGGACCAGGGCGGCACTGAAGCTTTCTTT.

This clone was picked up a small number of times. V is TRBV19 and J is TRBJ1-2, with 10 bases matching TRBD1. The junction had 8 bases not matched to a gene; V was cut back by 3 bases and J by 7 bases. In germline, CDR1 is LNHDA, CDR2 SQIVND (reference sequence). CDR3 length equals 15 residues. The CDR3 is CASSISGTGAGGYTF. As DNA, the CDR3 is TGTGCCAGTAGTATCTCCGGGACAGGGGCTGGTGGCTACACCTTC.

The rearrangement links TRBV19 to TRBJ1-2; TRBD1 might be the D (5 bases). CDR1 and CDR2 from the germline V gene are LNHDA and SQIVND (reference sequence). V was cut by 3 bases and J by 4 bases, with 9 bases left in between. The CDR3 is 13 residues long. The CDR3 here is CASSIGGFYGYTF. CDR3 nucleotides: TGTGCCAGTAGTATCGGGGGTTTCTATGGCTACACCTTC. The full variable domain, its missing parts supplied by reference TRBV19 and TRBJ1-2, is DGGITQSPKYLFRKEGQNVTLSCEQNLNHDAMYWYRQDPGQGLRLIYYSQIVNDFQKGDIAEGYSVSREKKESFPLTVTSAQKNPTAFYLCASSIGGFYGYTFGSGTRLTVV.

The genes are TRBV27 and TRBJ2-1; 9 bases are a match to TRBD1. V lost 1 base to trimming and J lost 4 bases; unmatched junction nucleotides: 5. CDR3 length: 16 residues. CDR1 is MNHEY, CDR2 SMNVEV, per germline (reference sequence). The CDR3 DNA sequence: TGTGCCAGCAGTTTATACCGGGACAGGGCTTACAATGAGCAGTTCTTC. Translating it yields CASSLYRDRAYNEQFF.

The rearrangement links TRBV19 to TRBJ2-2; 9 bases agree with TRBD1. Germline values: CDR1 LNHDA, CDR2 SQIVND (reference sequence). This CDR3 comprises 17 residues. Trimming at V came to 5 bases and at J to 5 bases, leaving 12 bases not matched to a gene. The CDR3 DNA reads TGTGCCAGTAGTTGGCGGACAGGGGCGCCCCGGACCGGGGAGCTGTTTTTT. Amino acid sequence: CASSWRTGAPRTGELFF.

The genes are TRBV25-1 and TRBJ2-2; D ambiguous. Per the germline V gene, CDR1 is MGHDK and CDR2 is SYGVNS. V was pared by 3 bases and J by 2 bases, with 13 bases between. CDR3 size: 16 residues. The CDR3 nucleotides read TGTGCCAGCAGTGATGTCGGGTCAGCAAACACCGGGGAGCTGTTTTTT. It is translated as CASSDVGSANTGELFF. Supplemented by reference TRBV25-1 and TRBJ2-2, the full variable domain reads EADIYQTPRYLVIGTGKKITLECSQTMGHDKMYWYQQDPGMELHLIHYSYGVNSTEKGDLSSESTVSRIRTEHFPLTLESARPSHTSQYLCASSDVGSANTGELFFGEGSRLTVL.

This clone was recorded a few times. An end of the junction differs from the germline gene, which may be a read error. V gene TRBV6-1 combines with J gene TRBJ1-3, with D hard to call. Germline V gene data show CDR1 as MNHNS and CDR2 as SASEGT. The CDR3 spans 14 residues. The chain's CDR3 is CASSEGIAWNTIYF. The CDR3, as DNA: TGTGCCAGCAGCGAAGGTATAGCTTGGAACACCATATATTTT.

V gene TRBV7-2 combines with J gene TRBJ1-2; the D is unclear. Deletions cut 0 bases from V and 11 bases from J, with 7 bases between. The CDR3 loop spans 11 amino acids. CDR1 is SGHTA and CDR2 is FQGNSA in the germline V gene. The CDR3 DNA reads as TGTGCCAGCAGCTTAGCGCTGAGTTACACCTTC. Residues: CASSLALSYTF.